This paragraph covers one TCR beta chain sequence. Every bit of the isolated RNA underwent reverse transcription, so sequencing read expressed TCRB transcripts. Profiled with immunoSEQ multiplex PCR; TCRdb holds only in-frame clones, not every one. In the table there are over 700,000 clones, roughly a sixth of which are singletons. The sample belongs to a study of beta chain features in type 1 diabetes. V dropped 3 bases and J dropped 5 bases, with 13 bases sitting between them. This CDR3 is built from 14 residues. The germline CDR1 and CDR2 sequences are LNHDA and SQIVND (reference sequence). The TCR was taken from a woman under 30 in good health. Sequencing used naive CD4+ T cells from blood. The rearrangement uses TRBV19 and TRBJ1-1; possible D gene TRBD1, 5 bases. The CDR3 sequence: CASSMERWGTEAFF. CDR3 nucleotides: TGTGCCAGTAGTATGGAGAGATGGGGGACTGAAGCTTTCTTT.